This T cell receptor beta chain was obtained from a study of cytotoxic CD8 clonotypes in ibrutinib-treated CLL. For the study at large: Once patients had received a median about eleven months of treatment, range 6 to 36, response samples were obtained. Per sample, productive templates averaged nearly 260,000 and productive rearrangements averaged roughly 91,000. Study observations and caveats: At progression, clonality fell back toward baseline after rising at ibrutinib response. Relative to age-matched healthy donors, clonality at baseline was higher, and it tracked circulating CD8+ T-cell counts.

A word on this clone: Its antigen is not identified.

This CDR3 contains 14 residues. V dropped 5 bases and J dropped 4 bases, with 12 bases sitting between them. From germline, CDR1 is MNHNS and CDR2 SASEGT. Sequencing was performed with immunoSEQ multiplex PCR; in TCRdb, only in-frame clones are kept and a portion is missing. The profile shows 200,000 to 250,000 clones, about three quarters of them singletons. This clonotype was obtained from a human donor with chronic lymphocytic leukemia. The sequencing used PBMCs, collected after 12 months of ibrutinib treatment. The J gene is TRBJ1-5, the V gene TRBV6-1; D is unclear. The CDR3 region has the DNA TGTGCCAGCAGTCAAGAGGGAGGAAATCAGCCCCAGCATTTT. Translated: CASSQEGGNQPQHF.